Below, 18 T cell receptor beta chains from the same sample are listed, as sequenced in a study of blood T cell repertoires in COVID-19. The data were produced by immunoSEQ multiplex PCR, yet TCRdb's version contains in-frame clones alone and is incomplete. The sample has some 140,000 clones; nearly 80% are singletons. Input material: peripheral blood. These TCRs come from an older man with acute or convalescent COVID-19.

The chain's CDR3 is CASSPDRGGQETQYF. Here the CDR3 DNA reads TGCGCCAGCAGCCCGGACAGGGGAGGGCAAGAGACCCAGTACTTC. The gene calls are TRBV5-1 and TRBJ2-5; 9 bases match TRBD1. The CDR3 covers 15 residues. Germline V gives CDR1 SGHRS, CDR2 YFSETQ. V shed 4 bases and J 2 bases; nucleotides not matched to a gene: 6.

The CDR3 spells CASSGGLAGRADTQYF. DNA for the CDR3: TGTGCCAGCAGTGGGGGACTAGCGGGTAGGGCAGATACGCAGTATTTT. This chain connects TRBV2 to TRBJ2-3; 12 nucleotides line up with TRBD2. The CDR3 runs 16 residues. Germline CDR1 SNHLY, CDR2 FYNNEI. Trimming cost V 4 bases and J 4 bases; bases outside gene matches: 6.

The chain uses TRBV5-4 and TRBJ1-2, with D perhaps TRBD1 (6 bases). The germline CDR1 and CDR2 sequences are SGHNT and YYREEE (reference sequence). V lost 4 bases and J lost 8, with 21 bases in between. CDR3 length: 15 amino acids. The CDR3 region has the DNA TGTGCCAGCAGCCGCGGTGATACAGGGTTCCGCGGCTACACCTTC. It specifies CASSRGDTGFRGYTF.

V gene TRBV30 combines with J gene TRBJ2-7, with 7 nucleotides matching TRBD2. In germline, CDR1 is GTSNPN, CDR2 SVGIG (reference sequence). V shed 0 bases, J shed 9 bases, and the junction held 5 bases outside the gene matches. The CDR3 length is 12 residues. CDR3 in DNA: TGTGCCTGGAGTGTACGGGGAGGGCCGCAGTACTTC. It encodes CAWSVRGGPQYF.

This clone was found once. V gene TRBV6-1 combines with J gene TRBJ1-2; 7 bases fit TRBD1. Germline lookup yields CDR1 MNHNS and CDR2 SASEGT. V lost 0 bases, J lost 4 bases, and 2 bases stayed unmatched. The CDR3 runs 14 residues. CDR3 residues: CASSEAGGAYGYTF. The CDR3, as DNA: TGTGCCAGCAGTGAAGCAGGGGGCGCCTATGGCTACACCTTC.

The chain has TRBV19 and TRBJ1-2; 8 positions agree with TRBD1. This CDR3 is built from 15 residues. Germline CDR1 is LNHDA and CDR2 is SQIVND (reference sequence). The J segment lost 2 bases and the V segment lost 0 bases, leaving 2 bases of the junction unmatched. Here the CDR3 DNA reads TGTGCCAGTAGTATAGACGGGACAGGAAACTATGGCTACACCTTC. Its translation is CASSIDGTGNYGYTF.

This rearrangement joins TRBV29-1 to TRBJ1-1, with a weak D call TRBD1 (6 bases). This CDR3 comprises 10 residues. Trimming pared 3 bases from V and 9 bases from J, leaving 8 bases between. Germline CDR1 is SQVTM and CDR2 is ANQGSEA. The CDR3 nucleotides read TGCAGCGTTGACAGGGGACAAGCTTTCTTT. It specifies CSVDRGQAFF. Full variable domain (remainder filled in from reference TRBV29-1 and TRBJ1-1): SAVISQKPSRDICQRGTSLTIQCQVDSQVTMMFWYRQQPGQSLTLIATANQGSEATYESGFVIDKFPISRPNLTFSTLTVSNMSPEDSSIYLCSVDRGQAFFGQGTRLTVV.

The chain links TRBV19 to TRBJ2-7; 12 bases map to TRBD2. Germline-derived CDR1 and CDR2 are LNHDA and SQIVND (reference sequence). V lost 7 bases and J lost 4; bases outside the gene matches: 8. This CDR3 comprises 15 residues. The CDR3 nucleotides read TGTGCCAGTACCCCCGGACTAGCGGGGAGGTACGAGCAGTACTTC. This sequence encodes CASTPGLAGRYEQYF.

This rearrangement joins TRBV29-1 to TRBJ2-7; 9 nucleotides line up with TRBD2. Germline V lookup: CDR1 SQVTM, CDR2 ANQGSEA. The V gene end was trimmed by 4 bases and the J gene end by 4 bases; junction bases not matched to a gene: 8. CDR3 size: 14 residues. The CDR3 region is CSVANAAGGYEQYF. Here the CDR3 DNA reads TGCAGCGTTGCTAACGCAGCGGGGGGTTACGAGCAGTACTTC.

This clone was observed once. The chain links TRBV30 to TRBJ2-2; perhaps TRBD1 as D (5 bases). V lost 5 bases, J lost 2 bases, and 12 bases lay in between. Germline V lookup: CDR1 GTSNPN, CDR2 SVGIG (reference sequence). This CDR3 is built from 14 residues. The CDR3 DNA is TGTGCCTGGGGGAAGACAGTAAACACCGGGGAGCTGTTTTTT. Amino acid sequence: CAWGKTVNTGELFF.

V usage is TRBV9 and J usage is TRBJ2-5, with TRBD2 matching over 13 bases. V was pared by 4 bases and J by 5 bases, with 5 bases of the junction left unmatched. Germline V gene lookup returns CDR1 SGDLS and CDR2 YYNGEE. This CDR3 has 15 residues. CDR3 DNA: TGTGCCAGCAGCACAACTAGCGGGGGGGCTGAGACCCAGTACTTC. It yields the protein CASSTTSGGAETQYF. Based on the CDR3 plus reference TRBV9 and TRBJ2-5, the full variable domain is DSGVTQTPKHLITATGQRVTLRCSPRSGDLSVYWYQQSLDQGLQFLIQYYNGEERAKGNILERFSAQQFPDLHSELNLSSLELGDSALYFCASSTTSGGAETQYFGPGTRLLVL.

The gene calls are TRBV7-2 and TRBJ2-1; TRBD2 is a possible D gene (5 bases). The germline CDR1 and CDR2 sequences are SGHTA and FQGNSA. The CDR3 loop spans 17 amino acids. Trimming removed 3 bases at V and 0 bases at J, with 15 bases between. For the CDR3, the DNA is TGTGCCAGCAGCTTTGGACGGGGAAAGAGCTCCTACAATGAGCAGTTCTTC. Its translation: CASSFGRGKSSYNEQFF.

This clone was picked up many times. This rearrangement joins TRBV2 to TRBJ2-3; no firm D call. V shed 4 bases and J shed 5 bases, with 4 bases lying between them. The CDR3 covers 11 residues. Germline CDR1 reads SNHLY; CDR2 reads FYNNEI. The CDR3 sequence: CASSAIDTQYF. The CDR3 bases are TGTGCCAGCAGTGCAATAGATACGCAGTATTTT.

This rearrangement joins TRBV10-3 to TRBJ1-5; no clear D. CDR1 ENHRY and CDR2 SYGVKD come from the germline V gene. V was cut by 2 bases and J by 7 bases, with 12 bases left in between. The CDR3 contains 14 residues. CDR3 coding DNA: TGTGCCATCAGTGAGGGTACAGCTGGGCAGCCCCAGCATTTT. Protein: CAISEGTAGQPQHF.

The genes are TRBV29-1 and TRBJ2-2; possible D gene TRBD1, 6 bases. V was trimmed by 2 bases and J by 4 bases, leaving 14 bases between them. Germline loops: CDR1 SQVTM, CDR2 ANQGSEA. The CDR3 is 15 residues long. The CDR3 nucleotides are TGCAGCGTTGAATATCTCGGGACACCCACCGGGGAGCTGTTTTTT. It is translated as CSVEYLGTPTGELFF.

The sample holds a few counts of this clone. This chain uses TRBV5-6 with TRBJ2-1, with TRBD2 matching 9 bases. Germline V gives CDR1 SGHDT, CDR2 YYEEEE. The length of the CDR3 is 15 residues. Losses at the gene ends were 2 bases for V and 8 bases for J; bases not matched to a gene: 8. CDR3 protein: CASSFGLAGLDEQFF. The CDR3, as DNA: TGTGCCAGCAGCTTCGGGCTAGCGGGGCTCGATGAGCAGTTCTTC.

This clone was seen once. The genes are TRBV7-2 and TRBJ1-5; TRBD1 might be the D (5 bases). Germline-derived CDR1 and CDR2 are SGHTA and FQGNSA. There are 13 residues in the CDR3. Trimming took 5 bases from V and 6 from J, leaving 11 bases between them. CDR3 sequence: CASSTQGFQPQHF. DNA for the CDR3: TGTGCCAGCAGCACGCAGGGTTTTCAGCCCCAGCATTTT.

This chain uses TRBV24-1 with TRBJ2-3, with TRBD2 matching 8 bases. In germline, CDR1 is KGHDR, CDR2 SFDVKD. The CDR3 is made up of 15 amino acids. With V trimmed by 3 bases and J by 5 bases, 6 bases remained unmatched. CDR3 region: CATSDREGLGDTQYF. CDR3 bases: TGTGCCACCAGTGATCGGGAGGGGCTTGGAGATACGCAGTATTTT.